A single sample gave rise to the 9 T cell receptor beta chains below, sequenced in a study of T cells in Graves' hyperthyroidism and ophthalmopathy. RNA transcripts provided the source from which TCR beta CDR3 regions were amplified. In the first-round RT-PCR of the TCR CDR3, the HTBI primer set was used. One entry per CDR3 protein results from TCRdb running MiXCR on the multiplex PCR reads. The sample carries roughly 710,000 distinct CDR3 sequences, roughly a third recorded once. The sample was blood. Receptors originate from a woman between 35 and 50 years old with Graves' hyperthyroidism.

The sample holds a few counts of this clonotype. The chain joins TRBV7-2 to TRBJ2-7, with a tentative D call TRBD1 (5 bases). This CDR3 comprises 15 residues. The V end was cut by 6 bases, the J end by 3 bases, with 18 bases between. CDR1 is SGHTA and CDR2 is FQGNSA in the germline V gene. The CDR3 DNA reads TGTGCCAGCAGTTCACCAGACAAGGGGAACTACGAGCAGTACTTC. This gives the protein CASSSPDKGNYEQYF.

Turning to this clonotype: The junction and the germline gene differ at one end; a read error may be behind it. The V and J genes are TRBV7-2 and TRBJ2-5; D not certain. Germline V gene lookup returns CDR1 SGHTA and CDR2 FQGNSA. CDR3 size: 15 residues. In DNA form, the CDR3 reads TGCGCCAGCAGCCACCAGCTAGGGAACCAAGAGACCCAGTACTTC. It is translated as CASSHQLGNQETQYF.

In its sample, this clonotype was seen a few times. This sequence joins TRBV20-1 and TRBJ2-2; TRBD2 matches 9 bases. Germline CDR1 DFQATT, CDR2 SNEGSKA (reference sequence). The CDR3 length is 16 residues. The J segment lost 1 base and the V segment lost 3 bases, leaving 6 bases of the junction unmatched. The CDR3 sequence is CSASVGGRVNTGELFF. CDR3 sequence (DNA): TGCAGTGCTAGTGTGGGCGGGAGGGTGAACACCGGGGAGCTGTTTTTT.

With regard to this clonotype: The junction shows a germline mismatch at one end, possibly a read error. V and J are TRBV10-3 and TRBJ2-6, with D possibly called TRBD1 or TRBD2 (5 bases each). The CDR3 loop spans 11 amino acids. Germline V gene data show CDR1 as ENHRY and CDR2 as SYGVKD. In DNA form, the CDR3 reads TGTGCCATCAGTCAGGGAGCCACTGAAGCTTTC. This encodes CAISQGATEAF.

The chain carries TRBV29-1 and TRBJ2-3; 9 bases are shared with TRBD1. J gave up 0 bases and V 5 bases, and 3 bases lay outside the gene matches. This CDR3 region has 14 residues. Per the germline V gene, CDR1 is SQVTM and CDR2 is ANQGSEA. In nucleotides, the CDR3 is TGCAGCGTTCAGGACAGGGGAAGCACAGATACGCAGTATTTT. Protein sequence: CSVQDRGSTDTQYF.

This clonotype turned up a few times. V gene TRBV7-2 combines with J gene TRBJ2-7; TRBD1 matches 10 bases. The CDR3 is 16 residues long. The J segment lost 4 bases and the V segment lost 3 bases, leaving 9 bases of the junction unmatched. Germline V gives CDR1 SGHTA, CDR2 FQGNSA. The chain's CDR3 is CASSLGRDRGLYEQYF. CDR3 DNA sequence: TGTGCCAGCAGCTTGGGTAGAGACAGGGGGCTATACGAGCAGTACTTC.

V and J are TRBV5-1 and TRBJ1-3; D is perhaps TRBD1 (5 bases). Germline-derived CDR1 and CDR2 are SGHRS and YFSETQ. The CDR3 runs to 16 residues. The V end lost 6 bases, the J end lost 0 bases, and 16 bases lay between the germline ends. The CDR3 here is CASTTGGTSSGNTIYF. The CDR3 DNA follows: TGCGCCAGCACCACCGGGGGTACCAGCTCTGGAAACACCATATATTTT. Complete variable domain (other parts from reference TRBV5-1 and TRBJ1-3): KAGVTQTPRYLIKTRGQQVTLSCSPISGHRSVSWYQQTPGQGLQFLFEYFSETQRNKGNFPGRFSGRQFSNSRSEMNVSTLELGDSALYLCASTTGGTSSGNTIYFGEGSWLTVV.

The chain uses TRBV10-2 and TRBJ2-7, with TRBD2 as a possible D gene (6 bases). The V gene lost 2 bases and the J gene lost 2 bases, with 10 bases spanning the gap. The germline V gene encodes CDR1 WSHSY and CDR2 SAAADI. The CDR3 runs to 14 residues. CDR3 loop: CASSEPGSPYEQYF. For the CDR3, the DNA is TGCGCCAGCAGTGAGCCCGGGAGCCCCTACGAGCAGTACTTC.

The gene calls are TRBV5-6 and TRBJ2-2, with D hard to call. With 1 base removed from V and 6 bases from J, the gap between germline ends came to 7 bases. CDR3 length: 13 amino acids. Per germline, CDR1 SGHDT and CDR2 YYEEEE. CDR3 in amino acids: CASSLWPPGELFF. CDR3 coding DNA: TGTGCCAGCAGCTTGTGGCCCCCCGGGGAGCTGTTTTTT.